Listed below are T cell receptor beta chains from one sample, sequenced in a study of early stage breast cancer tumors. The method was immunoSEQ multiplex PCR; TCRdb's version includes in-frame clones alone and lacks a portion of them. The sample has tens of thousands of clones; roughly 80% are singletons. Material: blood. The source is a person aged 55 to 69 with breast cancer. Each CDR3 is given with its conserved first and last residue. D genes are given only for firm matches. Where a row states a size, it is once, few, many or the class of an expanded clone; other rows omit it.

CDR3 DNA: TGTGCCAGCAGTCCGTCCCCCTATAGCAATCAGCCCCAGCATTTT
CDR3 protein: CASSPSPYSNQPQHF
D gene: NA
J gene: TRBJ1-5
clone size: NA
V gene: TRBV6-5

CDR3 DNA: TGTGCCAGCAGTTACGCCGGGGGGGGGATTAACTATGGCTACACCTTC
CDR3 protein: CASSYAGGGINYGYTF
D gene: NA
J gene: TRBJ1-2
clone size: few
V gene: TRBV28

CDR3 DNA: TGTGCCAGCGCTTCGGACAGGGATTCACCCCTCCACTTT
CDR3 protein: CASASDRDSPLHF
D gene: TRBD1
J gene: TRBJ1-6
clone size: NA
V gene: TRBV2

CDR3 DNA: TGTGCCAGCTCACCGCCGGGACTAGCGGGAGTGAATGAGCAGTTCTTC
CDR3 protein: CASSPPGLAGVNEQFF
D gene: TRBD2
J gene: TRBJ2-1
clone size: NA
V gene: TRBV18

CDR3 DNA: TGTGCCAGCAGTTACCGGACAGGGTTTACGCAGTATTTT
CDR3 protein: CASSYRTGFTQYF
D gene: TRBD1
J gene: TRBJ2-3
clone size: NA
V gene: TRBV6-5

CDR3 DNA: TGTGCCAGAAGCCCAGGACAGGGGTGGTCTGGAAACACCATATATTTT
CDR3 protein: CARSPGQGWSGNTIYF
D gene: TRBD1
J gene: TRBJ1-3
clone size: NA
V gene: TRBV5-3

CDR3 DNA: TGTGCCAGCAGCGTGGAGGGGCGCACTGAAGCTTTCTTT
CDR3 protein: CASSVEGRTEAFF
D gene: NA
J gene: TRBJ1-1
clone size: NA
V gene: TRBV9

CDR3 DNA: TGTGCCAGCAGTAACCAGGGGGAGCCCCAGCATTTT
CDR3 protein: CASSNQGEPQHF
D gene: TRBD1
J gene: TRBJ1-5
clone size: NA
V gene: TRBV25-1

CDR3 DNA: TGCAGCGTTCGAGGCGAGGACAGAAACACCGGGGAGCTGTTTTTT
CDR3 protein: CSVRGEDRNTGELFF
D gene: NA
J gene: TRBJ2-2
clone size: NA
V gene: TRBV29-1

CDR3 DNA: TGTGCCAGCAGGGCGACTAGCGGGGTGATCTACGAGCAGTACTTC
CDR3 protein: CASRATSGVIYEQYF
D gene: TRBD2
J gene: TRBJ2-7
clone size: NA
V gene: TRBV6-5

CDR3 DNA: TGTGCCAGCAGCACCGAGACAGGAGCGGGGGGCTACACCTTC
CDR3 protein: CASSTETGAGGYTF
D gene: NA
J gene: TRBJ1-2
clone size: NA
V gene: TRBV5-4

CDR3 DNA: TGTGCCATCAGTGAGTCGAGGGCGGGGGAGACCCAGTACTTC
CDR3 protein: CAISESRAGETQYF
D gene: NA
J gene: TRBJ2-5
clone size: NA
V gene: TRBV10-3

CDR3 DNA: TGCGCCAGCAGCTCGCCGGGACTAGCGGGAGGCCATGTCTCCTACAATGAGCAGTTCTTC
CDR3 protein: CASSSPGLAGGHVSYNEQFF
D gene: TRBD2
J gene: TRBJ2-1
clone size: NA
V gene: TRBV5-1

CDR3 DNA: TGTGCCAGCAGTTTGCGGGAGAGGAACAATGAGCAGTTCTTC
CDR3 protein: CASSLRERNNEQFF
D gene: TRBD2
J gene: TRBJ2-1
clone size: NA
V gene: TRBV27

CDR3 DNA: TGCAGCGTTGAAGATGGGAGGGGTGGGGGCGAGCAGTACTTC
CDR3 protein: CSVEDGRGGGEQYF
D gene: TRBD2
J gene: TRBJ2-7
clone size: once
V gene: TRBV29-1

CDR3 DNA: TGTGCCAGCAGCCCGACGCTCGGGGAGCTGTTTTTT
CDR3 protein: CASSPTLGELFF
D gene: NA
J gene: TRBJ2-2
clone size: NA
V gene: TRBV6-5

CDR3 DNA: TGTGCCAGCAGCGTAACCGGGACTAGCAGCACCGGGGAGCTGTTTTTT
CDR3 protein: CASSVTGTSSTGELFF
D gene: TRBD2
J gene: TRBJ2-2
clone size: NA
V gene: TRBV9

CDR3 DNA: TGCGCCAGAGACGGCCCGAACACTGAAGCTTTCTTT
CDR3 protein: CARDGPNTEAFF
D gene: NA
J gene: TRBJ1-1
clone size: few
V gene: TRBV10-1

CDR3 DNA: TGTGCCAGCAGTGGGAGTAATAGCAATCAGCCCCAGCATTTT
CDR3 protein: CASSGSNSNQPQHF
D gene: NA
J gene: TRBJ1-5
clone size: NA
V gene: TRBV2

CDR3 DNA: TGTGCCAGCAGTTCCCAACTGAGGGGGAGCAATCAGCCCCAGCATTTT
CDR3 protein: CASSSQLRGSNQPQHF
D gene: NA
J gene: TRBJ1-5
clone size: NA
V gene: TRBV28

CDR3 DNA: TGTGCCAGCAGGGGGGAGGGAGAAGGTCAGCCCCAGCATTTT
CDR3 protein: CASRGEGEGQPQHF
D gene: NA
J gene: TRBJ1-5
clone size: few
V gene: TRBV4-2

CDR3 DNA: TGTGCCAGCAGCTTTCTCCACAGTAATAATTCACCCCTCCACTTT
CDR3 protein: CASSFLHSNNSPLHF
D gene: NA
J gene: TRBJ1-6
clone size: NA
V gene: TRBV7-2

CDR3 DNA: TGCGCCAGCAGCTTGGCAGGGCCAGAGACCCAGTACTTC
CDR3 protein: CASSLAGPETQYF
D gene: NA
J gene: TRBJ2-5
clone size: NA
V gene: TRBV5-1

CDR3 DNA: TGTGCCAGTAGTATAGGACCTCCCGGGGAGCTGTTTTTT
CDR3 protein: CASSIGPPGELFF
D gene: NA
J gene: TRBJ2-2
clone size: NA
V gene: TRBV19

CDR3 DNA: TGCAGTGCTAGAGACCCCCTGGAGCAGTTCTTC
CDR3 protein: CSARDPLEQFF
D gene: NA
J gene: TRBJ2-1
clone size: once
V gene: TRBV20-1

CDR3 DNA: TGTGCCAGCAGCGTAGGACCCTCCTACGAGCAGTACTTC
CDR3 protein: CASSVGPSYEQYF
D gene: NA
J gene: TRBJ2-7
clone size: NA
V gene: TRBV9

CDR3 DNA: TGTGCCAGCAGGGAGACTAGCGGGTTTGCCGGGGAGCTGTTTTTT
CDR3 protein: CASRETSGFAGELFF
D gene: TRBD2
J gene: TRBJ2-2
clone size: NA
V gene: TRBV27

CDR3 DNA: TGCAGCGTCGGGACTCAACAAGAGACCCAGTACTTC
CDR3 protein: CSVGTQQETQYF
D gene: NA
J gene: TRBJ2-5
clone size: NA
V gene: TRBV29-1

CDR3 DNA: TGTGCCAGCAGCTTGCAAACATTACAGGGAGAGACCCAGTACTTC
CDR3 protein: CASSLQTLQGETQYF
D gene: NA
J gene: TRBJ2-5
clone size: NA
V gene: TRBV5-4

CDR3 DNA: TGTGCCAGCAGCGAGCGACAGGGGAATCAGCCCCAGCATTTT
CDR3 protein: CASSERQGNQPQHF
D gene: TRBD1
J gene: TRBJ1-5
clone size: NA
V gene: TRBV6-6

CDR3 DNA: TGTGCCAGCAGCCAGTGGACTAGCGGGAGGGACGAGCAGTACTTC
CDR3 protein: CASSQWTSGRDEQYF
D gene: TRBD2
J gene: TRBJ2-7
clone size: NA
V gene: TRBV4-2

CDR3 DNA: TGTGCCATCAGTGAGACAGACTCTGGAAACACCATATATTTT
CDR3 protein: CAISETDSGNTIYF
D gene: NA
J gene: TRBJ1-3
clone size: NA
V gene: TRBV10-3

CDR3 DNA: TGTGCCAGCAGTGAAATCACAGATACGCAGTATTTT
CDR3 protein: CASSEITDTQYF
D gene: NA
J gene: TRBJ2-3
clone size: NA
V gene: TRBV28

CDR3 DNA: TGTGCCAGCAGGGGGGGTCAAGAGACCCAGTACTTC
CDR3 protein: CASRGGQETQYF
D gene: NA
J gene: TRBJ2-5
clone size: NA
V gene: TRBV6-6

CDR3 DNA: TGTGCCAGCAGTGAACCCCCGGCCCAGCATTTT
CDR3 protein: CASSEPPAQHF
D gene: NA
J gene: TRBJ1-5
clone size: NA
V gene: TRBV6-1

CDR3 DNA: TGTGCCAGCAGCCTTGGACGGCCCTCTGGAAACACCATATATTTT
CDR3 protein: CASSLGRPSGNTIYF
D gene: NA
J gene: TRBJ1-3
clone size: NA
V gene: TRBV28

CDR3 DNA: TGTGCCAGCAGCGTAGGGACAGGCCCGCGGGGCACTGAAGCTTTCTTT
CDR3 protein: CASSVGTGPRGTEAFF
D gene: TRBD1
J gene: TRBJ1-1
clone size: once
V gene: TRBV9

CDR3 DNA: TGTGCCAGCGGACGAGACTATGGCTACACCTTC
CDR3 protein: CASGRDYGYTF
D gene: NA
J gene: TRBJ1-2
clone size: NA
V gene: TRBV7-2

CDR3 DNA: TGTGCCAGCAGCTTTAGCGGGAGGGTGGCGGATACGCAGTATTTT
CDR3 protein: CASSFSGRVADTQYF
D gene: TRBD2
J gene: TRBJ2-3
clone size: NA
V gene: TRBV7-2

CDR3 DNA: TGTGCCAGCAGCCTTCGTACCTCACGAGATACGCAGTATTTT
CDR3 protein: CASSLRTSRDTQYF
D gene: NA
J gene: TRBJ2-3
clone size: NA
V gene: TRBV7-8

CDR3 DNA: TGTGCCAGCAGTAGAGACACCGGGGAGCTGTTTTTT
CDR3 protein: CASSRDTGELFF
D gene: NA
J gene: TRBJ2-2
clone size: NA
V gene: TRBV2

CDR3 DNA: TGTGCCAGCAGCCGGACTAGCGGGGGGTCCTACGAGCAGTACTTC
CDR3 protein: CASSRTSGGSYEQYF
D gene: TRBD2
J gene: TRBJ2-7
clone size: NA
V gene: TRBV6-5

CDR3 DNA: TGTGCCAGCAGCCTCGGGGTAGCGGGAGGCGGAAATACGCAGTATTTT
CDR3 protein: CASSLGVAGGGNTQYF
D gene: TRBD2
J gene: TRBJ2-3
clone size: once
V gene: TRBV11-2

CDR3 DNA: TGTGCCAGCAGACCCGGGGCAACTGGAAACACCATATATTTT
CDR3 protein: CASRPGATGNTIYF
D gene: NA
J gene: TRBJ1-3
clone size: NA
V gene: TRBV6-5

CDR3 DNA: TGTGCCAGTAGTAGGGATCTAGCGGGAGGTGGCTACAATGAGCAGTTCTTC
CDR3 protein: CASSRDLAGGGYNEQFF
D gene: TRBD2
J gene: TRBJ2-1
clone size: NA
V gene: TRBV19

CDR3 DNA: TGTGCCAGCAGTGCGGGGGGGCCTCAAGATACGCAGTATTTT
CDR3 protein: CASSAGGPQDTQYF
D gene: TRBD2
J gene: TRBJ2-3
clone size: NA
V gene: TRBV2

CDR3 DNA: TGTGCCAGCAGCTCCCGTGGTAGCGGGTTCTACAATGAGCAGTTCTTC
CDR3 protein: CASSSRGSGFYNEQFF
D gene: TRBD2
J gene: TRBJ2-1
clone size: NA
V gene: TRBV13

CDR3 DNA: TGTGCCAGCATGTTGAGAGGAGGGGCGGAAGCTTTCTTT
CDR3 protein: CASMLRGGAEAFF
D gene: NA
J gene: TRBJ1-1
clone size: NA
V gene: TRBV6-1

CDR3 DNA: TGTGCCAGCAGCGTAGCAACTGGCACTGAAGCTTTCTTT
CDR3 protein: CASSVATGTEAFF
D gene: NA
J gene: TRBJ1-1
clone size: NA
V gene: TRBV9

CDR3 DNA: TGTGCCAGCAGTTTAATAGGCAGTTATAATTCACCCCTCCACTTT
CDR3 protein: CASSLIGSYNSPLHF
D gene: NA
J gene: TRBJ1-6
clone size: NA
V gene: TRBV27

CDR3 DNA: TGTGCCAGCATATCAGACGACCAGAACACTGAAGCTTTCTTT
CDR3 protein: CASISDDQNTEAFF
D gene: NA
J gene: TRBJ1-1
clone size: NA
V gene: TRBV6-6

CDR3 DNA: TGTGCCAGCAGTTTAGGGGACAGGGTACAAGAGACCCAGTACTTC
CDR3 protein: CASSLGDRVQETQYF
D gene: TRBD1
J gene: TRBJ2-5
clone size: once
V gene: TRBV28

CDR3 DNA: TGTGCCAGCAGCTTAGGACAGGGAGCCCTTACAGATACGCAGTATTTT
CDR3 protein: CASSLGQGALTDTQYF
D gene: TRBD1
J gene: TRBJ2-3
clone size: NA
V gene: TRBV11-2

CDR3 DNA: TGTGCCAGCAGTTTAGTGGGAGGGAAGCACGAGCAGTACTTC
CDR3 protein: CASSLVGGKHEQYF
D gene: TRBD2
J gene: TRBJ2-7
clone size: NA
V gene: TRBV28